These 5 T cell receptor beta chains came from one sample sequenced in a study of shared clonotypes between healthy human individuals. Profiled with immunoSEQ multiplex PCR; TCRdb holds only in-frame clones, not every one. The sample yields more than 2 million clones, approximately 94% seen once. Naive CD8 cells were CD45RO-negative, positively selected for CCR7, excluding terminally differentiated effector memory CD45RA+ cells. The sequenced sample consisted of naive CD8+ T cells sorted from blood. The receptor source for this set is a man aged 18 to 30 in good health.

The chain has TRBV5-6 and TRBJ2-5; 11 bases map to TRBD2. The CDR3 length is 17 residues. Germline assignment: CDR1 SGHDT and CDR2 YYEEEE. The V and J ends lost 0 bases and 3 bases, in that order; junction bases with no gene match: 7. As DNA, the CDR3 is TGTGCCAGCAGCTTGGGACTAGCGGGGCCCTGGGAAGAGACCCAGTACTTC. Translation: CASSLGLAGPWEETQYF.

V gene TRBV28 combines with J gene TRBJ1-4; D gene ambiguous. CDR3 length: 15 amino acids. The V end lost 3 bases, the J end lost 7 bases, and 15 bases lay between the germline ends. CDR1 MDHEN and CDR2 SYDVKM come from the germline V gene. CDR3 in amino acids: CASSFRRALGEKLFF. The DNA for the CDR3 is TGTGCCAGCAGTTTTAGGAGGGCATTGGGTGAAAAACTGTTTTTT.

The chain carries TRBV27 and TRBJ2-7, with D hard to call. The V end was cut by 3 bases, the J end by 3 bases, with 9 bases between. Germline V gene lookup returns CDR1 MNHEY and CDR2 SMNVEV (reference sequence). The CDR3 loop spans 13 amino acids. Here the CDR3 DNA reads TGTGCCAGCAGTTTCAAGGGAAACTACGAGCAGTACTTC. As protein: CASSFKGNYEQYF.

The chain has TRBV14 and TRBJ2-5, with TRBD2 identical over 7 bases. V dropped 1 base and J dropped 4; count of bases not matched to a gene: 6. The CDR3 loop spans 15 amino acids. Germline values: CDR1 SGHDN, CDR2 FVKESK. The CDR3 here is CASSQGARGLETQYF. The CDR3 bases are TGTGCCAGCAGCCAAGGGGCGCGGGGGTTAGAGACCCAGTACTTC.

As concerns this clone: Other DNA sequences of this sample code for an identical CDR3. The DNA for the CDR3 is TGTGCCAGCAGCGCCGCAGGAGATACGCAGTATTTT. The encoded protein is CASSAAGDTQYF. This chain links TRBV9 with TRBJ2-3; no clear D gene. V lost 3 bases, J lost 5 bases, and 7 bases lay in between. CDR3 length: 12 residues. The V gene's germline CDR1 is SGDLS and CDR2 YYNGEE. Full variable domain (outside the CDR3, taken from reference TRBV9 and TRBJ2-3): DSGVTQTPKHLITATGQRVTLRCSPRSGDLSVYWYQQSLDQGLQFLIQYYNGEERAKGNILERFSAQQFPDLHSELNLSSLELGDSALYFCASSAAGDTQYFGPGTRLTVL.